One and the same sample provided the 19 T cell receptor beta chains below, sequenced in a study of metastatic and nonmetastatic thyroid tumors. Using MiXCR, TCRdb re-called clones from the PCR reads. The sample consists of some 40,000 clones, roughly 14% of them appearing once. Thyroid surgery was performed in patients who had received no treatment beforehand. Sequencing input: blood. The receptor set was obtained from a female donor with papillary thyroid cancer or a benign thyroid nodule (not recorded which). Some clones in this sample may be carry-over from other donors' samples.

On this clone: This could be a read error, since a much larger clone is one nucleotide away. The CDR3 DNA sequence: TGTGCCAGCAGCTTACAACTAGCGGGAGGGCGAGATAAGCATTATTTT. Its translation: CASSLQLAGGRDKHYF. The chain has TRBV5-5 and TRBJ2-3; 13 bases line up with TRBD2. V lost 2 bases and J lost 15; bases outside the gene matches: 15. The CDR3 is 16 residues long. CDR1 SGHKS and CDR2 YYEKEE come from the germline V gene (reference sequence).

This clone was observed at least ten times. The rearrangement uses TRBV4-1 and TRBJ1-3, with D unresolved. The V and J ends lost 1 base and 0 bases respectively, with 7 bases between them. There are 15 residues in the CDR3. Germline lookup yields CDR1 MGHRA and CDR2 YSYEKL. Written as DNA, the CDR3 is TGCGCCAGCAGCCAAGTGCCAGGCTCTGGAAACACCATATATTTT. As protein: CASSQVPGSGNTIYF.

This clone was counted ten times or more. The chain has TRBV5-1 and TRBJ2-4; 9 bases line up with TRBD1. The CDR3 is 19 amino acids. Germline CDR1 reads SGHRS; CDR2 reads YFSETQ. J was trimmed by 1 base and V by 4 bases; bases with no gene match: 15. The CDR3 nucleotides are TGCGCCAGCAGCCCGCGTCCCGGGACAGGGAGAGGCGCCAAAAACATTCAGTACTTC. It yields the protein CASSPRPGTGRGAKNIQYF. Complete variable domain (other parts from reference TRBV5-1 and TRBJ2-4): KAGVTQTPRYLIKTRGQQVTLSCSPISGHRSVSWYQQTPGQGLQFLFEYFSETQRNKGNFPGRFSGRQFSNSRSEMNVSTLELGDSALYLCASSPRPGTGRGAKNIQYFGAGTRLSVL.

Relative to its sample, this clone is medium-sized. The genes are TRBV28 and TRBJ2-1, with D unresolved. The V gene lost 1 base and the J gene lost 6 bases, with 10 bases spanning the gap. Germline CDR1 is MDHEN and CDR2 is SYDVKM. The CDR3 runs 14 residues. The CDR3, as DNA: TGTGCCAGCAGTTTATCTTGGGGTGGCAATGAGCAGTTCTTC. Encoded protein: CASSLSWGGNEQFF.

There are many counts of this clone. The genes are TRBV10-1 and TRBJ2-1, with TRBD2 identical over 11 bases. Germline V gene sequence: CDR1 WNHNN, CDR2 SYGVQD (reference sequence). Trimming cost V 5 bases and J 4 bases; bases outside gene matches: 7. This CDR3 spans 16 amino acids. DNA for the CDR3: TGCGCCAGCAGTCCAGCCGGGACTAGCGGTTACAATGAGCAGTTCTTC. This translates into CASSPAGTSGYNEQFF.

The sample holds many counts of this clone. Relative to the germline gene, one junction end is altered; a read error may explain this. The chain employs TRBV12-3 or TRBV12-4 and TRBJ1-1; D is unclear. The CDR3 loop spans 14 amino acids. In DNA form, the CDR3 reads TGTGCCAGCAGTTCATTAATTCGTAACAGTGAAGCTTTCTTT. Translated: CASSSLIRNSEAFF.

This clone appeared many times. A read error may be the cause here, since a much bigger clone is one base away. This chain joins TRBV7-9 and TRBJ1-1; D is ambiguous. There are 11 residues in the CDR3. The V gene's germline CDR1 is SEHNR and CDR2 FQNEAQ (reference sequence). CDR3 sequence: CASSLGGEALF. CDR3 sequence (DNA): TGTGCCAGCAGCCTCGGAGGTGAAGCTTTATTT.

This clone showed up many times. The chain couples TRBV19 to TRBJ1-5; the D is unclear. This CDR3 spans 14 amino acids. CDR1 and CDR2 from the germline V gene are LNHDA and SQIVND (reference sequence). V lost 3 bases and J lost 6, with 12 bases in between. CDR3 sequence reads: CASSMEGYGQPQHF. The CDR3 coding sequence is TGTGCCAGTAGTATGGAGGGTTACGGTCAGCCCCAGCATTTT.

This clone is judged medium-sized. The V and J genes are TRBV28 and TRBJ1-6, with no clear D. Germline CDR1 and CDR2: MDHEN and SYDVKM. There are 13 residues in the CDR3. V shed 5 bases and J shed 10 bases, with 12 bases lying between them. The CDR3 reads CASSPPGGSPLHF. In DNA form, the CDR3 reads TGTGCCAGCAGTCCCCCCGGAGGGTCACCCCTCCACTTT.

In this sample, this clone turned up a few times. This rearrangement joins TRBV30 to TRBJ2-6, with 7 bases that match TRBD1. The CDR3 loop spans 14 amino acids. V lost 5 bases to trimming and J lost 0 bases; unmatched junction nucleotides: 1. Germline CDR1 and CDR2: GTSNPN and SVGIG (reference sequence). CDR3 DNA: TGTGCCTGGGCAGGGGGCTCTGGGGCCAACGTCCTGACTTTC. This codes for CAWAGGSGANVLTF.

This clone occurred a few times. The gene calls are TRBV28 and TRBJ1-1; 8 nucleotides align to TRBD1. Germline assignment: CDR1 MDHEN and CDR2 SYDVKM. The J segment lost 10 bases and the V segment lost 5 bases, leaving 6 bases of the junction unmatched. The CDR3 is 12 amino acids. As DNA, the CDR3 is TGTGCCAGCAGTCCTCCGGACAGGGCAGCTTTCTTT. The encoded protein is CASSPPDRAAFF. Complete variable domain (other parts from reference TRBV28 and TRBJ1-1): DVKVTQSSRYLVKRTGEKVFLECVQDMDHENMFWYRQDPGLGLRLIYFSYDVKMKEKGDIPEGYSVSREKKERFSLILESASTNQTSMYLCASSPPDRAAFFGQGTRLTVV.

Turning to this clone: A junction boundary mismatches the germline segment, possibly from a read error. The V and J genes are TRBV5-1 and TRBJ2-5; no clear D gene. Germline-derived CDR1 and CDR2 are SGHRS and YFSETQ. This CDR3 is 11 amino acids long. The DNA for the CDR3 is TGCGCCAGCAGTTTGGTGGAGACCCAGTACTTC. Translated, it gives CASSLVETQYF.

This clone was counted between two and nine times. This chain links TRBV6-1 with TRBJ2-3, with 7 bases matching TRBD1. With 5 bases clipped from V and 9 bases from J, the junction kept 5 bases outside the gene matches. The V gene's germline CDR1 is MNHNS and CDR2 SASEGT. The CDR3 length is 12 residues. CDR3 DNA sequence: TGTGCCAGCAGTTTCGGACAGGCCACGCAGTATTTT. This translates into CASSFGQATQYF.

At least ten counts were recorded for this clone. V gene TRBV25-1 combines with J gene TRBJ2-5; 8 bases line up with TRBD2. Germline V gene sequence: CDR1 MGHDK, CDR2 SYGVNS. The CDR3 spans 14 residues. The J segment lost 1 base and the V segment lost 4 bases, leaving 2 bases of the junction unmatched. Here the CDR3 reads CASSVRGGQETQYF. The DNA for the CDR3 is TGTGCCAGCAGTGTTCGGGGGGGCCAAGAGACCCAGTACTTC.

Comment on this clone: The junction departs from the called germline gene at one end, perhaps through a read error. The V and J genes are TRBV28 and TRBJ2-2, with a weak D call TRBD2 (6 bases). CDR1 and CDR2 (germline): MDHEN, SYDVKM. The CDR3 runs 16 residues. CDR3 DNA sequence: TGTGCCAGCAGTCCATCATCAATTGGGTCAGGACGGGAGCTGTGTTTT. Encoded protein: CASSPSSIGSGRELCF.

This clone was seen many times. CDR3 nucleotides: TGCAGCGCCGGGACAGGGGGATGGACAGATACGCAGTATTTT. Its translation is CSAGTGGWTDTQYF. J is TRBJ2-3 and V is TRBV29-1; the match to TRBD1 covers 11 bases. The CDR3 is made up of 14 amino acids. V dropped 7 bases and J dropped 3; count of bases not matched to a gene: 6. Germline V gives CDR1 SQVTM, CDR2 ANQGSEA.

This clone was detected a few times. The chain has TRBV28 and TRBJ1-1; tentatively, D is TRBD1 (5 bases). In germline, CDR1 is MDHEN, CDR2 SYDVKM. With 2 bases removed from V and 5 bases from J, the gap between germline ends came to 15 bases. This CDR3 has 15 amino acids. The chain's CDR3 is CASSLRRGGLTEAFF. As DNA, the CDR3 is TGTGCCAGCAGTTTAAGGCGGGGCGGGTTAACTGAAGCTTTCTTT.

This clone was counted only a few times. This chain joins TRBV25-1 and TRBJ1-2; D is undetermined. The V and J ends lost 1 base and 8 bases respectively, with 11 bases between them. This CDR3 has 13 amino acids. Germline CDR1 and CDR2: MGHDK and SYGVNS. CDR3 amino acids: CASSESAGRGYTF. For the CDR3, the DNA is TGTGCCAGCAGTGAATCGGCCGGACGGGGCTACACCTTC.

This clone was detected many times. CDR3 loop: CSAREPPWTSEEDTQYF. CDR3 DNA sequence: TGCAGTGCTAGAGAGCCCCCGTGGACTAGCGAGGAAGATACGCAGTATTTT. The V and J genes are TRBV20-1 and TRBJ2-3, with TRBD2 matching over 9 bases. J was trimmed by 5 bases and V by 0 bases; bases with no gene match: 12. This CDR3 has 17 amino acids. CDR1 and CDR2 from the germline V gene are DFQATT and SNEGSKA (reference sequence).